One sample yielded the 10 T cell receptor beta chains listed below, sequenced in a study of shared clonotypes between healthy human individuals. Clones were read by immunoSEQ multiplex PCR, and TCRdb kept only the in-frame ones, dropping some. The sample holds under 600,000 clones, roughly 98% seen once. Cells designated naive CD8 were CD45RO-negative and were positively selected for CCR7, with terminally differentiated effector memory CD45RA+ cells excluded. The sample consisted of naive CD8+ T cells sorted from blood. These receptor sequences come from a man aged 25 to 45 in good health.

This chain uses TRBV4-3 with TRBJ1-2; D gene unclear. Trimming removed 0 bases from V and 4 bases from J, with 9 bases in between. CDR3 length: 14 residues. Germline values: CDR1 LGHNA, CDR2 YSLEER. CDR3 protein: CASSQEAGFYGYTF. CDR3 in DNA: TGCGCCAGCAGCCAAGAGGCGGGGTTCTATGGCTACACCTTC.

The chain carries TRBV6-5 and TRBJ2-5, with TRBD2 as a possible D gene (5 bases). The CDR3 is 14 residues long. The V gene lost 7 bases and the J gene lost 4 bases, with 16 bases spanning the gap. Germline loops: CDR1 MNHEY, CDR2 SVGAGI. The CDR3: CASKPQGEGETQYF. As DNA, the CDR3 is TGTGCCAGCAAGCCTCAAGGAGAGGGAGAGACCCAGTACTTC.

This rearrangement joins TRBV29-1 to TRBJ2-7, with 8 nucleotides matching TRBD2. Germline CDR1 is SQVTM and CDR2 is ANQGSEA. The CDR3 extends over 13 amino acids. With 3 bases clipped from V and 0 bases from J, the junction kept 1 base outside the gene matches. The DNA for the CDR3 is TGCAGCGTTGATAGCGGGGACTCCTACGAGCAGTACTTC. It is translated as CSVDSGDSYEQYF.

This chain links TRBV28 with TRBJ2-3; possible D gene TRBD2, 5 bases. This CDR3 is 16 amino acids long. Germline assignment: CDR1 MDHEN and CDR2 SYDVKM. V was shortened by 5 bases and J by 2 bases, with 17 bases between the two germline ends. The CDR3 DNA reads TGTGCCAGCAGTCCCCTTTCGTGGGAGTCCACAGATACGCAGTATTTT. Translation: CASSPLSWESTDTQYF.

This clone was seen more than once but under ten times. V gene TRBV18 combines with J gene TRBJ1-2; 7 positions agree with TRBD1. The CDR3 runs to 15 residues. In germline, CDR1 is KGHSH, CDR2 LQKENI. Trimming cost V 0 bases and J 4 bases; bases outside gene matches: 5. The CDR3: CASSPPTGSPYGYTF. In nucleotides, the CDR3 is TGTGCCAGCTCACCACCGACAGGGAGCCCCTATGGCTACACCTTC.

The V gene is TRBV11-2, the J gene TRBJ2-1, with D uncertain. The V end was cut by 5 bases, the J end by 3 bases, with 8 bases between. The CDR3 sequence is 13 residues long. The germline gives CDR1 SGHAT, CDR2 FQNNGV. The CDR3 sequence is CASSPTNYNEQFF. Written as DNA, the CDR3 is TGTGCCAGCAGCCCTACAAACTACAATGAGCAGTTCTTC.

This clone appeared once. The chain is built from TRBV7-9 and TRBJ1-2, with 10 bases matching TRBD1. J was trimmed by 3 bases and V by 3 bases; bases with no gene match: 1. The CDR3 loop spans 14 amino acids. The germline V gene encodes CDR1 SEHNR and CDR2 FQNEAQ (reference sequence). Written as DNA, the CDR3 is TGTGCCAGCAGCTTGACAGGGGGCGACTATGGCTACACCTTC. Translation: CASSLTGGDYGYTF.

The CDR3 protein is CASISGNTIYF. In nucleotides, the CDR3 is TGTGCCAGCATTTCTGGAAACACCATATATTTT. This chain uses TRBV27 with TRBJ1-3; D is unclear. Germline-derived CDR1 and CDR2 are MNHEY and SMNVEV (reference sequence). This CDR3 is built from 11 residues. V lost 7 bases to trimming and J lost 1 base, with 2 bases between them.

The rearrangement joins TRBV14 to TRBJ1-5, with D possibly matching TRBD1 (5 bases). The CDR3 is made up of 18 amino acids. V was trimmed by 5 bases and J by 1 base, leaving 21 bases between them. CDR1 is SGHDN and CDR2 is FVKESK in the germline V gene. The DNA of the CDR3 is TGTGCCAGCAGCTCCACACTAGATAGACAGAAGAGCAATCAGCCCCAGCATTTT. Encoded protein: CASSSTLDRQKSNQPQHF.

This chain uses TRBV7-9 with TRBJ2-5, with a weak D call TRBD1 (6 bases). The CDR3 spans 13 residues. V lost 3 bases to trimming and J lost 5 bases, with 10 bases between them. Germline V gene sequence: CDR1 SEHNR, CDR2 FQNEAQ (reference sequence). The chain's CDR3 is CASSLGADETQYF. As DNA, the CDR3 is TGTGCCAGCAGCTTGGGGGCTGACGAGACCCAGTACTTC.